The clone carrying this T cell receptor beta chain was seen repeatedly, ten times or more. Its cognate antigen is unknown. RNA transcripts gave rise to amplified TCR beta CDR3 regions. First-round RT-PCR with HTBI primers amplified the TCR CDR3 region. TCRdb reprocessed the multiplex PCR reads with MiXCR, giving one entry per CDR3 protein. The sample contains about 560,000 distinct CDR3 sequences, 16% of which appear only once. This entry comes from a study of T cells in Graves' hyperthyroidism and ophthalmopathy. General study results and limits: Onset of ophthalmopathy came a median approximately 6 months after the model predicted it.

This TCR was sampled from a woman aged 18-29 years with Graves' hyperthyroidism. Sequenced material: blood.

CDR3 region: CASSDRGSGYNEQFF. DNA of the CDR3: TGTGCCAGCAGTGACAGGGGGAGCGGGTACAATGAGCAGTTCTTC. The genes are TRBV6-1 and TRBJ2-1, with a weak D call TRBD1 (7 bases). This CDR3 contains 15 residues. V lost 3 bases and J lost 4, with 13 bases in between. CDR1 and CDR2 from the germline V gene are MNHNS and SASEGT.